This T cell receptor beta chain was captured in a study of T cells in women clearing cervical HPV infection. Background on the study: Cases' blood sampling followed lesion detection by median approximately 140 days (90 to 200). With HLA typing for only a few women, HLA confounding remains possible.

Germline CDR1 and CDR2: GTSNPN and SVGIG (reference sequence). The CDR3 totals 14 residues. HPV was found by MY09/MY11 PCR and dot-blot genotyping. Of note for this clone: The germline gene is not matched at one end of the junction; a read error may be the cause. The CDR3 end is not reached by the read, which stops 3 residues before it; the germline J gene fills it in. Within the sample, other DNA sequences also encode this same CDR3.

Data came from immunoSEQ multiplex PCR; TCRdb stores just in-frame clones and leaves some out. With 14,000 or so clones in the sample, the ten largest clones hold roughly 20%. The J gene is TRBJ1-3, the V gene TRBV30, with D possibly TRBD1 on 6 matching bases. Sequencing was carried out using blood buffy coat. The clonotype originates from a woman between 18 and 70 years old with a cervical HPV16 infection that either progressed to CIN3+ or cleared (not recorded which). Here the CDR3 reads CAWSQRTAGNTIYF. The DNA read from the CDR3 is TGTGCCTGGAGTCAGCGGACAGCTGGAAACACA.